Listed below are T cell receptor beta chains from one sample, sequenced in a study of OX40 agonist ivuxolimab in advanced cancers. Libraries were prepared by immunoSEQ multiplex PCR; TCRdb keeps only in-frame clonotypes and omits some of them. The table includes 50,000 or so clones, roughly 78% detected once. This sample comprised CD4+ or CD8+ T cells sorted from blood, obtained in a trial of the OX40 agonist ivuxolimab. These TCRs come from an adult with an advanced solid tumor such as melanoma, head and neck, liver or kidney cancer. Each CDR3 is given with its conserved first and last residue. D genes are given only for firm matches. Clone size, where shown, is once, few, many, or a class for clones that have expanded.

d_call | j_call | v_call | clone_size | cdr3_aa | cdr3_nt
- | TRBJ2-5 | TRBV6-5 | - | CASSTGALAETQYF | TGTGCCAGCAGCACCGGGGCCCTAGCAGAGACCCAGTACTTC
- | TRBJ1-1 | TRBV6-1 | - | CASSDVGGPAFF | TGTGCCAGCAGTGACGTGGGGGGCCCGGCTTTCTTT
- | TRBJ2-7 | TRBV6-1 | - | CASSAAGGYSSYEQYF | TGTGCCAGCAGTGCCGCTGGGGGCTATAGCTCCTACGAGCAGTACTTC
- | TRBJ1-1 | TRBV14 | - | CASSQVGGAEAFF | TGTGCCAGCAGCCAAGTGGGGGGAGCTGAAGCTTTCTTT
- | TRBJ1-1 | TRBV29-1 | - | CSVARPTGLNTEAFF | TGCAGCGTCGCCCGTCCAACAGGGTTGAACACTGAAGCTTTCTTT
- | TRBJ2-5 | TRBV6-1 | - | CASSETKDPEWGTQYF | TGTGCCAGCAGTGAAACAAAGGACCCCGAATGGGGGACCCAGTACTTC
- | TRBJ2-2 | TRBV18 | - | CASSPGGTNTGELFF | TGTGCCAGCTCACCGGGGGGCACGAACACCGGGGAGCTGTTTTTT
TRBD1 | TRBJ2-1 | TRBV29-1 | - | CSVRPDRGSSGEQFF | TGCAGCGTTAGGCCGGACAGGGGATCGTCGGGTGAGCAGTTCTTC
TRBD1 | TRBJ1-5 | TRBV30 | few | CAWRGGQNNQPQHF | TGTGCCTGGAGGGGGGGACAGAACAATCAGCCCCAGCATTTT
TRBD1 | TRBJ1-1 | TRBV19 | - | CASSITPGTGDTEAFF | TGTGCCAGTAGTATTACCCCCGGGACAGGGGACACTGAAGCTTTCTTT
- | TRBJ1-1 | TRBV30 | - | CAWTSRRNTEAFF | TGTGCCTGGACAAGCCGGAGGAACACTGAAGCTTTCTTT
- | TRBJ1-4 | TRBV15 | - | CATRDPGGATNEKLFF | TGTGCCACCAGAGACCCCGGGGGGGCAACTAATGAAAAACTGTTTTTT
- | TRBJ2-3 | TRBV10-3 | - | CAINEGQGSTQYF | TGTGCCATCAATGAGGGGCAGGGCTCTACGCAGTATTTT
- | TRBJ2-2 | TRBV5-4 | few | CASSSWTYTTPQGLFF | TGTGCCAGCAGCTCCTGGACCTATACCACACCCCAGGGGCTGTTTTTT
TRBD2 | TRBJ2-1 | TRBV11-3 | - | CASSKAGKGNEQFF | TGTGCCAGCAGCAAAGCGGGAAAGGGCAATGAGCAGTTCTTC
- | TRBJ2-3 | TRBV30 | once | CACTGYSGTDTQYF | TGTGCCTGCACAGGGTACTCCGGCACAGATACGCAGTATTTT
TRBD1 | TRBJ1-5 | TRBV7-2 | - | CASSLTGGNQPQHF | TGTGCCAGCAGCTTGACAGGGGGGAATCAGCCCCAGCATTTT
- | TRBJ2-5 | TRBV30 | - | CAWSVTRWETQYF | TGTGCCTGGAGCGTCACCCGGTGGGAGACCCAGTACTTC
- | TRBJ2-1 | TRBV12-5 | - | CASGPGVAAYNEQFF | TGTGCTAGTGGCCCCGGGGTAGCAGCCTACAATGAGCAGTTCTTC
- | TRBJ1-3 | TRBV5-6 | - | CASSLGGNTIYF | TGTGCCAGCAGCTTGGGGGGAAACACCATATATTTT
- | TRBJ2-5 | TRBV2 | - | CASSEARMGGPGETQYF | TGTGCCAGCAGTGAAGCGAGGATGGGGGGGCCGGGAGAGACCCAGTACTTC
TRBD1 | TRBJ1-2 | TRBV2 | once | CASSLDHRGREGYTF | TGTGCCAGCAGTTTAGACCACAGGGGGCGGGAAGGCTACACCTTC
- | TRBJ1-1 | TRBV21-1 | - | CASSKGRGQDTEAFF | TGTGCCAGCAGCAAAGGCAGGGGGCAAGACACTGAAGCTTTCTTT
TRBD1 | TRBJ1-5 | TRBV15 | - | CATSRDRRTGPNQPQHF | TGTGCCACCAGCAGAGATAGGAGGACAGGGCCCAATCAGCCCCAGCATTTT
- | TRBJ1-1 | TRBV28 | - | CASSTTGYEAFF | TGTGCCAGCAGTACGACCGGTTACGAGGCTTTCTTT
TRBD1 | TRBJ1-2 | TRBV10-3 | - | CAITRQGSVSDGYTF | TGTGCCATCACTCGACAGGGGAGCGTTTCTGATGGCTACACCTTC
TRBD1 | TRBJ1-1 | TRBV6-5 | - | CASSEDRANTEAFF | TGTGCCAGCAGCGAGGACAGGGCGAACACTGAAGCTTTCTTT
TRBD1 | TRBJ2-3 | TRBV10-2 | - | CASSRDRGLDTQYF | TGCGCCAGCAGCAGGGACAGGGGGCTAGATACGCAGTATTTT
- | TRBJ1-6 | TRBV11-2 | once | CASSARGVNNSPLHF | TGTGCCAGCAGCGCCCGAGGGGTTAATAATTCACCCCTCCACTTT
- | TRBJ2-2 | TRBV27 | - | CASSPGRGDTGELFF | TGTGCCAGCAGCCCGGGGCGAGGGGACACCGGGGAGCTGTTTTTT
- | TRBJ1-1 | TRBV18 | few | CASRPGGAAEAFF | TGTGCCAGTCGACCCGGCGGCGCCGCTGAAGCTTTCTTT
- | TRBJ1-5 | TRBV10-2 | - | CASSEEQGLGGNQPQHF | TGCGCCAGCAGTGAAGAACAGGGTTTGGGCGGCAATCAGCCCCAGCATTTT
- | TRBJ2-5 | TRBV15 | - | CATSPRQGGTQYF | TGTGCCACCAGCCCCCGACAGGGAGGGACCCAGTACTTC
- | TRBJ1-5 | TRBV7-2 | few | CASSLVDGQPQHF | TGTGCCAGCAGCTTAGTGGACGGACAGCCCCAGCATTTT
- | TRBJ2-1 | TRBV30 | - | CAWSVPRSSYNEQFF | TGTGCCTGGAGTGTACCGCGAAGCTCCTACAATGAGCAGTTCTTC
- | TRBJ1-2 | TRBV7-9 | - | CASSSPGRIRVGYTF | TGTGCCAGCAGCTCTCCGGGACGGATTAGAGTTGGCTACACCTTC
- | TRBJ1-2 | TRBV28 | - | CASTRDARGYTF | TGTGCCAGCACCCGGGACGCCCGGGGCTACACCTTC
- | TRBJ2-5 | TRBV12-5 | once | CASGLRQGLETQYF | TGTGCTAGTGGTCTACGACAGGGACTAGAGACCCAGTACTTC